These 17 T cell receptor beta chains came from one sample sequenced in a study of CD8 T cells in ankylosing spondylitis. One entry per CDR3 protein, called by TCRdb with MiXCR from the 5' RACE reads. The sample records some 130,000 distinct CDR3 sequences, roughly 13% being singletons. The specimen was blood, either unsorted or a sorted T cell fraction (not recorded which). All receptors come from a female donor with ankylosing spondylitis or in good health (not recorded which).

This clonotype was seen only a few times. The V call is TRBV4-2, the J call TRBJ2-2; 8 nucleotides agree with TRBD2. V lost 0 bases to trimming and J lost 0 bases; unmatched junction nucleotides: 3. The CDR3 length is 17 residues. The germline gives CDR1 LGHNA, CDR2 YNFKEQ. The DNA of the CDR3 is TGTGCCAGCAGCCAAGAAGGGGGACTAGCGAACACCGGGGAGCTGTTTTTT. Translation: CASSQEGGLANTGELFF.

This clonotype was picked up a small number of times. The rearrangement joins TRBV29-1 to TRBJ2-5, with 9 bases that match TRBD2. The CDR3 loop spans 13 amino acids. Germline-derived CDR1 and CDR2 are SQVTM and ANQGSEA. J was trimmed by 4 bases and V by 4 bases; bases with no gene match: 4. This chain's CDR3 is CSVGEGLAETQYF. CDR3 nucleotide sequence: TGCAGCGTTGGAGAGGGACTAGCAGAGACCCAGTACTTC.

This clonotype was counted many times. The chain recombines TRBV3-1 with TRBJ2-3, with 13 bases aligning to TRBD2. In germline, CDR1 is LGHDT, CDR2 YNNKEL (reference sequence). This CDR3 has 15 amino acids. V shed 6 bases, J shed 3 bases, and the junction held 3 bases outside the gene matches. The CDR3 DNA reads TGTGCCAGCAGTATACTAGCGGGGGGGACAGATACGCAGTATTTT. Translation gives CASSILAGGTDTQYF.

The V call is TRBV5-1, the J call TRBJ1-1, with D possibly being TRBD1 (6 bases). The CDR3 extends over 15 amino acids. Trimming pared 3 bases from V and 4 bases from J, leaving 16 bases between. In germline, CDR1 is SGHRS, CDR2 YFSETQ. Here the CDR3 reads CASSSEGRGGTEAFF. CDR3 coding DNA: TGCGCCAGCAGCTCGGAGGGGAGAGGGGGCACTGAAGCTTTCTTT.

This clonotype has a handful of counts. The chain combines TRBV6-5 with TRBJ2-2; D remains ambiguous. The ends were cut back, 5 bases at V and 5 bases at J, with 6 bases in the middle. CDR1 and CDR2 from the germline V gene are MNHEY and SVGAGI. The CDR3 is made up of 12 amino acids. For the CDR3, the DNA is TGTGCCAGCAGTCCTACGACCGGGGAGCTGTTTTTT. Protein sequence: CASSPTTGELFF.

This clonotype came up many times. This rearrangement joins TRBV20-1 to TRBJ1-4; 7 bases align to TRBD1. Germline V gene lookup returns CDR1 DFQATT and CDR2 SNEGSKA (reference sequence). Trimming removed 6 bases from V and 3 bases from J; junction bases left unmatched: 7. This CDR3 is 14 amino acids long. The CDR3 here is CSALTGVANEKLFF. The CDR3 DNA reads as TGCAGTGCGCTAACAGGGGTGGCTAATGAAAAACTGTTTTTT.

The table lists this clonotype with many counts. The chain couples TRBV29-1 to TRBJ2-1, with a weak D call TRBD2 (6 bases). V lost 7 bases and J 3 bases, leaving 13 bases between the germline ends. Germline V gene sequence: CDR1 SQVTM, CDR2 ANQGSEA. CDR3 length equals 13 residues. The CDR3, as DNA: TGCAGCGCCGAAATCGGGGGCTACAATGAGCAGTTCTTC. This encodes CSAEIGGYNEQFF.

The chain carries TRBV7-6 and TRBJ2-5; D is perhaps TRBD2 (6 bases). CDR1 and CDR2 from the germline V gene are SGHVS and FNYEAQ. The CDR3 has 13 amino acids. V was clipped by 4 bases and J by 5 bases, with 11 bases between them. The CDR3 bases are TGTGCCAGCAGCTCAAGCGGAGGGGAGACCCAGTACTTC. It specifies CASSSSGGETQYF. Complete variable domain (other parts from reference TRBV7-6 and TRBJ2-5): GAGVSQSPRYKVTKRGQDVALRCDPISGHVSLYWYRQALGQGPEFLTYFNYEAQQDKSGLPNDRFSAERPEGSISTLTIQRTEQRDSAMYRCASSSSGGETQYFGPGTRLLVL.

The chain couples TRBV30 to TRBJ1-1; D gene ambiguous. With 5 bases removed from V and 0 bases from J, the gap between germline ends came to 7 bases. The CDR3 sequence is 12 residues long. From germline, CDR1 is GTSNPN and CDR2 SVGIG (reference sequence). The CDR3 loop reads CAWSRLNTEAFF. In DNA form, the CDR3 reads TGTGCCTGGTCCAGGTTGAACACTGAAGCTTTCTTT.

This clonotype was seen a few times. V gene TRBV5-1 combines with J gene TRBJ2-3, with D perhaps TRBD1 (5 bases). Trimming removed 0 bases at V and 3 bases at J, with 14 bases between. The CDR3 has 16 amino acids. Germline assignment: CDR1 SGHRS and CDR2 YFSETQ. CDR3: CASSLEAGWDTDTQYF. The CDR3 DNA reads TGCGCCAGCAGCTTGGAGGCAGGGTGGGATACAGATACGCAGTATTTT.

This clonotype was observed at least ten times. The rearrangement uses TRBV2 and TRBJ2-2; D may be TRBD1 (5 bases). V lost 2 bases and J 5 bases, leaving 6 bases between the germline ends. This CDR3 has 13 residues. Looked up from germline, CDR1 is SNHLY and CDR2 is FYNNEI. Here the CDR3 DNA reads TGTGCCAGCAGTGAAAGGGGTACCGGGGAGCTGTTTTTT. It translates to CASSERGTGELFF.

The chain recombines TRBV5-1 with TRBJ2-3; 14 bases line up with TRBD2. CDR1 is SGHRS and CDR2 is YFSETQ in the germline V gene. Losses at the gene ends were 0 bases for V and 2 bases for J; bases not matched to a gene: 11. The CDR3 covers 20 residues. The CDR3 DNA reads as TGCGCCAGCAGCTTGGCCCCCACCTCGACTAGCGGGGGGGACACAGATACGCAGTATTTT. It specifies CASSLAPTSTSGGDTDTQYF.

This clonotype has more than one count but fewer than ten. The chain uses TRBV25-1 and TRBJ2-5, with D perhaps TRBD2 (6 bases). V lost 7 bases, J lost 5 bases, and 17 bases lay in between. Germline CDR1 reads MGHDK; CDR2 reads SYGVNS. The CDR3 runs 14 residues. CDR3 DNA: TGTGCCAGCACCGGGCGGGGTTTTGGGGAGACCCAGTACTTC. Translated, it gives CASTGRGFGETQYF.

The chain employs TRBV11-2 and TRBJ2-1; 7 bases fit TRBD2. The V segment lost 6 bases and the J segment 6 bases; nucleotides outside the gene matches: 8. Looked up from germline, CDR1 is SGHAT and CDR2 is FQNNGV. The CDR3 is 14 amino acids. This CDR3 is CASSPSGIVNEQFF. DNA for the CDR3: TGTGCCAGCAGTCCTAGCGGCATCGTCAATGAGCAGTTCTTC.

J is TRBJ2-7 and V is TRBV20-1; TRBD1 aligns across 10 bases. The CDR3 is 15 amino acids. Trimming removed 0 bases from V and 3 bases from J; junction bases left unmatched: 5. Germline assignment: CDR1 DFQATT and CDR2 SNEGSKA (reference sequence). The CDR3 protein is CSARDRGQGLYEQYF. In DNA, the CDR3 is TGCAGTGCTAGAGACAGGGGACAGGGGCTCTACGAGCAGTACTTC.

This clonotype appeared many times. This rearrangement joins TRBV28 to TRBJ2-1; D uncertain. Germline assignment: CDR1 MDHEN and CDR2 SYDVKM. V was shortened by 3 bases and J by 5 bases, with 2 bases between the two germline ends. This CDR3 is built from 11 residues. The CDR3 is CASSFNNEQFF. The CDR3 DNA reads TGTGCCAGCAGTTTTAACAATGAGCAGTTCTTC.

The rearrangement joins TRBV20-1 to TRBJ2-1, with 7 bases aligning to TRBD1. The V and J ends lost 5 bases and 8 bases, in that order; junction bases with no gene match: 12. CDR3 length: 14 residues. The germline V gene encodes CDR1 DFQATT and CDR2 SNEGSKA (reference sequence). The CDR3 nucleotides read TGCAGTGCTCCCCGGGACAGTTGGTACGATGAGCAGTTCTTC. This gives the protein CSAPRDSWYDEQFF.